These 21 T cell receptor beta chains were sequenced from one sample in a study of Ad26.COV2.S vaccination and SARS-CoV-2 variants. This table comes from immunoSEQ multiplex PCR, and its TCRdb copy is limited to in-frame clones, with some not included. Of 200,000 to 300,000 clones in the sample, roughly nine tenths are singletons; the top ten hold roughly 3%. Treatment described: approximately 18 received Ad26.COV2.S at low or high dose, single or two shots; roughly 5 received placebo; per-sample allocation not given. Sampling occurred on day 63 after the first vaccine or placebo injection. This sample comprised peripheral blood, obtained in a trial of Ad26.COV2.S vaccine versus placebo. These receptors originate from a person between 18 and 65 years old who received the Ad26.COV2.S COVID-19 vaccine or a placebo.

V is TRBV7-3 and J is TRBJ1-1; D is ambiguous. The CDR3 contains 13 residues. Trimming left V 5 bases short and J 4 bases short, with 11 bases between. Germline V gene sequence: CDR1 SGHTA, CDR2 FQGTGA. The CDR3 bases are TGTGCCAGCAGCACGGGGTGGGGCACTGAAGCTTTCTTT. Amino acids: CASSTGWGTEAFF.

The gene calls are TRBV11-2 and TRBJ2-7, with TRBD1 matching 9 bases. CDR1 is SGHAT and CDR2 is FQNNGV in the germline V gene. Trimming removed 5 bases from V and 3 bases from J; junction bases left unmatched: 2. The CDR3 is 13 residues long. CDR3 DNA sequence: TGTGCCAGCAGCCGGGACAGGGTCTACGAGCAGTACTTC. Translating gives CASSRDRVYEQYF.

This clone was found once. The chain combines TRBV4-1 with TRBJ2-2; no clear D gene. V lost 1 base, J lost 5 bases, and 5 bases lay in between. The CDR3 sequence is 13 residues long. Germline V gives CDR1 MGHRA, CDR2 YSYEKL. Here the CDR3 reads CASSQGPTGELFF. In DNA form, the CDR3 reads TGCGCCAGCAGCCAAGGCCCGACCGGGGAGCTGTTTTTT.

The chain couples TRBV7-3 to TRBJ2-1; D may be TRBD1 or TRBD2 (5 bases each). This CDR3 spans 14 amino acids. V was trimmed by 2 bases and J by 5 bases, leaving 10 bases between them. Germline V gene lookup returns CDR1 SGHTA and CDR2 FQGTGA. The CDR3 here is CASSLFRDDNEQFF. As DNA, the CDR3 is TGTGCCAGCAGCTTATTCCGGGACGACAATGAGCAGTTCTTC. Based on the CDR3 plus reference TRBV7-3 and TRBJ2-1, the full variable domain is GAGVSQTPSNKVTEKGKYVELRCDPISGHTALYWYRQSLGQGPEFLIYFQGTGAADDSGLPNDRFFAVRPEGSVSTLKIQRTERGDSAVYLCASSLFRDDNEQFFGPGTRLTVL.

The V call is TRBV4-3, the J call TRBJ2-1; TRBD2 agrees at 8 bases. This CDR3 is built from 15 residues. Germline trimming cut 0 bases from V and 6 bases from J; bases unmatched to any gene: 4. CDR1 and CDR2 from the germline V gene are LGHNA and YSLEER. The chain's CDR3 is CASSQDSGNGNEQFF. CDR3 coding DNA: TGCGCCAGCAGCCAAGATAGCGGGAACGGCAATGAGCAGTTCTTC.

The rearrangement uses TRBV6-6 and TRBJ2-4; 10 bases align to TRBD1. The CDR3 is 15 residues long. CDR1 is MNHNY, CDR2 SVGAGI, per germline (reference sequence). V was pared by 7 bases and J by 0 bases, with 3 bases of the junction left unmatched. This chain's CDR3 is CASTRQGAAKNIQYF. CDR3 coding DNA: TGTGCCAGCACAAGACAGGGGGCAGCCAAAAACATTCAGTACTTC.

The chain carries TRBV30 and TRBJ1-3; a weak D match, TRBD1 (5 bases). The length of the CDR3 is 13 residues. Germline CDR1 is GTSNPN and CDR2 is SVGIG (reference sequence). The V end lost 8 bases, the J end lost 3 bases, and 14 bases lay between the germline ends. The CDR3 is CAGLLGGGNTIYF. CDR3 DNA: TGTGCCGGCCTCCTCGGGGGTGGAAACACCATATATTTT.

The genes are TRBV3-1 (or the pseudogene TRBV3-2) and TRBJ1-1; the D is unclear. The CDR3 length is 13 residues. Germline V gene data show CDR1 as LGHDT and CDR2 as YNNKEL (reference sequence). V dropped 0 bases and J dropped 4 bases, with 6 bases sitting between them. This CDR3 reads CASSQEIFTEAFF. The CDR3 coding sequence is TGTGCCAGCAGCCAAGAAATCTTCACTGAAGCTTTCTTT.

The rearrangement joins TRBV18 to TRBJ1-2; weak D call: TRBD1 (6 bases). Germline CDR1 reads KGHSH; CDR2 reads LQKENI. The CDR3 totals 14 residues. Trimming removed 6 bases at V and 4 bases at J, with 15 bases between. The CDR3 coding sequence is TGTGCCAGCTCTCAGACAGGAGAAGGCTATGGCTACACCTTC. Protein: CASSQTGEGYGYTF. The variable domain in full, with the rest retrieved from reference TRBV18 and TRBJ1-2, is NAGVMQNPRHLVRRRGQEARLRCSPMKGHSHVYWYRQLPEEGLKFMVYLQKENIIDESGMPKERFSAEFPKEGPSILRIQQVVRGDSAAYFCASSQTGEGYGYTFGSGTRLTVV.

The V gene is TRBV5-1, the J gene TRBJ2-1; D perhaps matches TRBD2 (5 bases). Trimming stripped 4 bases from V and 10 bases from J, with 21 bases between. The germline V gene encodes CDR1 SGHRS and CDR2 YFSETQ. The CDR3 totals 15 residues. CDR3 nucleotides: TGCGCCAGCAGCCCTTTTCGAGGGCTAGGCGGAGAGCAGTTCTTC. Its protein product is CASSPFRGLGGEQFF. Combining the CDR3 with reference TRBV5-1 and TRBJ2-1 gives the whole variable domain KAGVTQTPRYLIKTRGQQVTLSCSPISGHRSVSWYQQTPGQGLQFLFEYFSETQRNKGNFPGRFSGRQFSNSRSEMNVSTLELGDSALYLCASSPFRGLGGEQFFGPGTRLTVL.

This clone was seen once. The J gene is TRBJ2-6, the V gene TRBV19, with 9 bases that match TRBD2. The length of the CDR3 is 16 residues. Germline V lookup: CDR1 LNHDA, CDR2 SQIVND (reference sequence). The V segment lost 8 bases and the J segment 0 bases; nucleotides outside the gene matches: 5. In DNA form, the CDR3 reads TGTGCCAGTTTAGCGGGAGCCACCTCTGGGGCCAACGTCCTGACTTTC. Translating it yields CASLAGATSGANVLTF.

V is TRBV6-5 and J is TRBJ2-7; no firm D call. Germline assignment: CDR1 MNHEY and CDR2 SVGAGI. Between the trimmed V and J ends, which lost 0 bases and 2 bases, there was a span of 8 bases. The CDR3 spans 14 residues. CDR3 DNA: TGTGCCAGCAGTTACTCGTCGGCCGCCTACGAGCAGTACTTC. This gives the protein CASSYSSAAYEQYF.

This clone was observed once. The rearrangement uses TRBV18 and TRBJ2-7, with a weak D call TRBD1 (5 bases). Germline V gene lookup returns CDR1 KGHSH and CDR2 LQKENI. Trimming pared 2 bases from V and 2 bases from J, leaving 10 bases between. This CDR3 is 14 amino acids long. This chain's CDR3 is CASSPSVRAYEQYV. As DNA, the CDR3 is TGTGCCAGCTCACCATCGGTCAGGGCCTACGAGCAGTACGTC.

The chain couples TRBV4-3 to TRBJ1-6; maybe TRBD1 (5 bases). Trimming cost V 0 bases and J 5 bases, with 11 bases left between them. Germline-derived CDR1 and CDR2 are LGHNA and YSLEER. The CDR3 contains 16 residues. CDR3 residues: CASSQDRGTNNSPLHF. CDR3 DNA: TGCGCCAGCAGCCAAGATCGGGGGACGAATAATTCACCCCTCCACTTT.

This chain joins TRBV27 and TRBJ2-5; D gene unclear. Per germline, CDR1 MNHEY and CDR2 SMNVEV (reference sequence). The CDR3 runs 16 residues. The germline V and J ends were trimmed by 2 bases and 2 bases, with 15 bases remaining between them. The DNA of the CDR3 is TGTGCCAGCAGTTTACCATCCGCTGCGGCGCAAGAGACCCAGTACTTC. Its protein is CASSLPSAAAQETQYF.

The chain joins TRBV6-4 to TRBJ2-7, with 10 bases matching TRBD2. V lost 6 bases to trimming and J lost 2 bases; unmatched junction nucleotides: 7. Germline CDR1 MRHNA, CDR2 SNTAGT. The CDR3 totals 15 residues. CDR3 amino acids: CASSLLAGATYEQYV. The CDR3 region has the DNA TGTGCCAGCAGCCTCCTAGCGGGGGCCACCTACGAGCAGTACGTC.

The chain couples TRBV30 to TRBJ1-2; 7 bases agree with TRBD1. The J segment lost 5 bases and the V segment lost 1 base, leaving 7 bases of the junction unmatched. Germline V gene data show CDR1 as GTSNPN and CDR2 as SVGIG (reference sequence). The CDR3 consists of 14 residues. This CDR3 is CAWSEEGAYYGYTF. CDR3 bases: TGTGCCTGGAGTGAGGAGGGGGCATATTATGGCTACACCTTC.

The genes are TRBV11-2 and TRBJ1-2, with 8 bases matching TRBD1. The CDR3 totals 14 residues. Germline CDR1 SGHAT, CDR2 FQNNGV. Trimming at V came to 1 base and at J to 8 bases, leaving 6 bases not matched to a gene. This CDR3 reads CASSLVQGERGYTF. The CDR3 nucleotides are TGTGCCAGCAGCTTAGTACAGGGGGAGAGGGGCTACACCTTC.

V and J are TRBV2 and TRBJ2-7; TRBD1 might be the D (6 bases). Trimming stripped 6 bases from V and 4 bases from J, with 13 bases between. The CDR3 sequence is 13 residues long. The germline CDR1 and CDR2 sequences are SNHLY and FYNNEI. CDR3 bases: TGTGCCAGCAGGTCGACAGGCCCTTACGAGCAGTACTTC. This gives the protein CASRSTGPYEQYF.

The chain combines TRBV9 with TRBJ2-4; TRBD2 aligns across 8 bases. CDR3 size: 15 residues. J gave up 8 bases and V 0 bases, and 7 bases lay outside the gene matches. From germline, CDR1 is SGDLS and CDR2 YYNGEE. The CDR3 sequence: CASSVVPGGTDIQYF. The DNA of the CDR3 is TGTGCCAGCAGCGTAGTTCCGGGAGGGACGGACATTCAGTACTTC.

V gene TRBV2 combines with J gene TRBJ1-2; possible D gene TRBD1, 5 bases. The CDR3 is 13 residues long. Per the germline V gene, CDR1 is SNHLY and CDR2 is FYNNEI. V lost 4 bases and J lost 4, with 10 bases in between. As DNA, the CDR3 is TGTGCCAGCAGTGCCCCCGGGACCTATGGCTACACCTTC. As protein: CASSAPGTYGYTF.